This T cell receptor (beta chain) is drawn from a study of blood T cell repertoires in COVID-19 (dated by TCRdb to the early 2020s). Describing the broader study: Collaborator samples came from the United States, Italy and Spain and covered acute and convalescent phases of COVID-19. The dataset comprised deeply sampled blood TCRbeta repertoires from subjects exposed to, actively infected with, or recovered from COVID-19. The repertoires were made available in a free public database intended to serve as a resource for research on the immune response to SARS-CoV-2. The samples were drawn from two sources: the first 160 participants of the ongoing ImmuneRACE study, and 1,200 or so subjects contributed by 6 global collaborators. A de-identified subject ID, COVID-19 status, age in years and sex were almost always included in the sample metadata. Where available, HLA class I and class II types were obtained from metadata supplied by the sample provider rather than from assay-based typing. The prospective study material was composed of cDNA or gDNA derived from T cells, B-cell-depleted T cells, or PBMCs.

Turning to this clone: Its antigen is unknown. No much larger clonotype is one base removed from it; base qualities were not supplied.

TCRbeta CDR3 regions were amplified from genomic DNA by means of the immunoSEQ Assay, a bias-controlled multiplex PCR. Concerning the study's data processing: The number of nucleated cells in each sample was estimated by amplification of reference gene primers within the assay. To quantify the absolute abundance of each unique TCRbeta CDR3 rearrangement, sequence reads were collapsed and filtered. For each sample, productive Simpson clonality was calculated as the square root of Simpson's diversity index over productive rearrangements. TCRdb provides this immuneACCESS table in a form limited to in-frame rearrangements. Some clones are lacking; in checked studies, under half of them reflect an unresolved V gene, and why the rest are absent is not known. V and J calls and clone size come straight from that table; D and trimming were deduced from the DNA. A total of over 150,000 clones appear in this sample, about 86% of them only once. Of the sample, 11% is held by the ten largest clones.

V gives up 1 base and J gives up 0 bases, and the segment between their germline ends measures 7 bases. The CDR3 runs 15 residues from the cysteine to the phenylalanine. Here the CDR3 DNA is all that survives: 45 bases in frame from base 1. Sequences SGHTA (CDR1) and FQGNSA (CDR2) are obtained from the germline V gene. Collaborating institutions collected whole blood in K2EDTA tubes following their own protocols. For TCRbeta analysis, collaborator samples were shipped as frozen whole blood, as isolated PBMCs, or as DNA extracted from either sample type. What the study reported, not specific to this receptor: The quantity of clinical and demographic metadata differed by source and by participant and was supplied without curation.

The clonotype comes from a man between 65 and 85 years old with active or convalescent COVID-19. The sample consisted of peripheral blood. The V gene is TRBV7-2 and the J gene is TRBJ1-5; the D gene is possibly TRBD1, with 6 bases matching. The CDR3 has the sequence CASSLVGHSNQPQHF. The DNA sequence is TGTGCCAGCAGCTTAGTGGGACATAGCAATCAGCCCCAGCATTTT.